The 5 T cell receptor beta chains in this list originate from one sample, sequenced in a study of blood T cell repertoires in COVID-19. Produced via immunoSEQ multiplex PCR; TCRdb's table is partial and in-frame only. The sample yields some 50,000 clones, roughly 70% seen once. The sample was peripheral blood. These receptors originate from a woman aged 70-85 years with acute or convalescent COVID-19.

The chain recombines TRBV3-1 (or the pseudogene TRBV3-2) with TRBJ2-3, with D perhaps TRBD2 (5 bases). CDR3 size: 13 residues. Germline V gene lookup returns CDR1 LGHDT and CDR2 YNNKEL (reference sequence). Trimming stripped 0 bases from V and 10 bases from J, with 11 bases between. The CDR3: CASSQDWASSQYF. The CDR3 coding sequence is TGTGCCAGCAGCCAAGATTGGGCTAGCTCGCAGTATTTT.

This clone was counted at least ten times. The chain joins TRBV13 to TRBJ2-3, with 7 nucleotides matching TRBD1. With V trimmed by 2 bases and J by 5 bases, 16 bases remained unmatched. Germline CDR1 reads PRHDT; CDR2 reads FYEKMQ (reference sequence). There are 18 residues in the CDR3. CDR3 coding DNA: TGTGCCAGCAGCTTATCCGAGGGGTCTAACAGGGGACAAGATACGCAGTATTTT. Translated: CASSLSEGSNRGQDTQYF.

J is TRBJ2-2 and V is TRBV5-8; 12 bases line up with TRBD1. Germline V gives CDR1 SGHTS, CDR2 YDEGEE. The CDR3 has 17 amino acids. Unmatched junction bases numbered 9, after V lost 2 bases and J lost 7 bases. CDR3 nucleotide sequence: TGTGCCAGCAGCTTACCGGGACAGGGGGCGTCGGGCGGGGAGCTGTTTTTT. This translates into CASSLPGQGASGGELFF. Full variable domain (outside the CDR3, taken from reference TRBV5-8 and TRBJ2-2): EAGVTQSPTHLIKTRGQQATLRCSPISGHTSVYWYQQALGLGLQFLLWYDEGEERNRGNFPPRFSGRQFPNYSSELNVNALELEDSALYLCASSLPGQGASGGELFFGEGSRLTVL.

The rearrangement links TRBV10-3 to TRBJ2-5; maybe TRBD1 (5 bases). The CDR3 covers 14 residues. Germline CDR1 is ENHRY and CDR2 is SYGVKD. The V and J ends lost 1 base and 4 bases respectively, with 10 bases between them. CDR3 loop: CAISEFVQGETQYF. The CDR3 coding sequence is TGTGCCATCAGTGAGTTTGTGCAGGGAGAGACCCAGTACTTC.

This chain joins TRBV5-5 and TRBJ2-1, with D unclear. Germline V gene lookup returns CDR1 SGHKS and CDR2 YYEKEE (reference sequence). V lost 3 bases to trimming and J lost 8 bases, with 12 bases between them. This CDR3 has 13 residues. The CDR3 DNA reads TGTGCCAGCAGCTATGGCGGATGGGATGAGCAGTTCTTC. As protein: CASSYGGWDEQFF.